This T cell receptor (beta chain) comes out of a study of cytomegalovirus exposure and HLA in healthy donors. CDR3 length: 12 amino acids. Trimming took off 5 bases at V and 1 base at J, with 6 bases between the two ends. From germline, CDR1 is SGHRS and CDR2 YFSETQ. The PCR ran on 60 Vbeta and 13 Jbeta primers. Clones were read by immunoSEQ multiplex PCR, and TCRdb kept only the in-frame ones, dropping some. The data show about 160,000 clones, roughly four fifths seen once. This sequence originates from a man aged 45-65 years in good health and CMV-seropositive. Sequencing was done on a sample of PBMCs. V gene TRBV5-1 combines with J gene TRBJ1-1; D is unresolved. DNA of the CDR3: TGCGCCAGCAGAGTAGAGAACACTGAAGCTTTCTTT. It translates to CASRVENTEAFF.